A single T cell receptor (beta chain) is shown here with its context. Its binding antigen is unknown. Base quality data are lacking; no much larger clone is found one base away. Reading the label with the study, this specimen's time point is: baseline before first vaccination. The treatment or condition label, as the study defines it: meningococcal conjugate vaccine given as trial control. The vaccinee samples were drawn from two UK trials, COV001 and COV002, one of which was a single-blind randomized controlled phase 2/3 trial testing AZD1222 (ChAdOx1 nCoV-19) in healthy adults. For TCRbeta chain sequencing, PBMC samples were collected from trial participants at day 0 and at day 28 after the second dose. The CDR3 holds 16 amino acids from the cysteine to the phenylalanine. Left in the record is the CDR3 DNA by itself, 48 bases read in frame from the first base. Germline trimming: 2 bases from V, 4 bases from J; junction bases outside gene matches: 10. The germline V gene encodes CDR1 SGHTA and CDR2 FQGNSA.

The sample is drawn from a study of T cell responses to AZD1222 COVID-19 vaccine (dated by TCRdb to the early 2020s). Study-level background: A total of 230 or so trial participants underwent TCR sequencing, of whom about 200 received two doses of AZD1222 and about 26 received two doses of the MenACWY control vaccine. Enrollment into the trials was organized by age into subgroups of 18-55, 56-69 and 70-plus years, and those subgroups contained roughly 150, 30 and 60 TCR-sequenced participants, respectively.

What the authors observed across the whole study: CD4 TCRs associated with the vaccine covered the entire spike protein, and the dominant responses were in regions 160-218 and 743-854. Because no day 14 peak-response samples were available, repertoires were characterized only after the peak T cell response. Conclusions about previously exposed vaccinees were limited because only 5 or 6 AZD1222 recipients were SARS-CoV-2 seropositive at baseline. Reportedly, almost half of the unique spike-specific TCRs recognized epitopes lying outside the regions that are mutated in the B.1.351 and B.1.1.7 variants. After two AZD1222 doses, both the breadth and the depth of spike-specific TCRs were significantly higher than at day 0 and than in MenACWY recipients. The 56-69-year group was small, and its depth increase did not reach significance, likely because of low power. Participants were mostly white British and included more females than males, and it was suggested by the authors that clonal diversity may have been underestimated.

The CDR3 regions of human TCRbeta chains were subjected to immunosequencing. In the source study's methods: TCRs in the repertoires were compared against a reference library of SARS-CoV-2-specific TCRs that had been generated with the MIRA antigen-specificity platform. Breadth was defined as the fraction of unique TCRs that were SARS-CoV-2-associated. Depth was defined as the fraction of total T cells that were SARS-CoV-2-associated. Using the MIRA data, each spike-specific TCR was mapped to the spike region that the TCR reacts to and placed in a CD4 or CD8 class. Log10-transformed breadth and depth values were compared by one-way ANOVA with Sidak's multiple comparisons tests. TCRdb stores this immuneACCESS table with in-frame sequences only. Part of the clones is absent; in the studies checked, under half of the shortfall reflects unresolved V genes, and no reason is known for the rest. V and J calls and clone size are as listed in that table; D and trimming were resolved from the DNA. This sample gives about 83,000 clones in total; roughly 88% of them show up just once. Clones ranked in the top ten supply roughly 4.8% of the sample.

The sequence was obtained from an adult in good health. The material sequenced was peripheral blood, taken on day 0 of MenACWY control vaccination. The rearranged segments are TRBV7-2 and TRBJ1-2; 7 middle bases align to TRBD1. The nucleotide sequence is TGTGCCAGCAGCTTAACTGGGGCGGGGGACAGCTATGGCTACACCTTC. This sequence encodes CASSLTGAGDSYGYTF.